This T cell receptor beta chain was retrieved from a study of cytomegalovirus exposure and HLA in healthy donors. General study results and limits: A few of the chains that were CMV-associated were confirmed in vitro to be specific for CMV antigens.

Trimming left V 1 base short and J 4 bases short, with 5 bases between. Per germline, CDR1 MRHNA and CDR2 SNTAGT. The CDR3 extends over 12 amino acids. Sequenced by immunoSEQ multiplex PCR; TCRdb stores in-frame clones only, minus some. This table holds about 160,000 clones, roughly 95% found once. Comments on this clone: What it binds is not known.

This sequence joins TRBV6-4 and TRBJ2-7; no clear D gene. This TCR came from a woman aged 18-29 years in good health and CMV-seronegative. The sample was PBMCs. The CDR3 loop is CASSDFTYEQYF. Here the CDR3 DNA reads TGTGCCAGCAGTGACTTCACTTACGAGCAGTACTTC.